These 30 T cell receptor beta chains originate from one sample sequenced in a study of cytomegalovirus exposure and HLA in healthy donors. Primers included in the PCR were 60 Vbeta and 13 Jbeta primers. Assay: immunoSEQ multiplex PCR; the TCRdb copy retains only in-frame clones and omits some. The sample consists of about 180,000 clones, 60% to 80% of them appearing once. Sequencing input: PBMCs. The receptors originated from a man between 40 and 49 years old in good health and CMV-seropositive.

The V call is TRBV9, the J call TRBJ2-3, with D possibly matching TRBD2 (6 bases). This CDR3 has 16 residues. V lost 2 bases and J 7 bases, leaving 20 bases between the germline ends. CDR1 is SGDLS and CDR2 is YYNGEE in the germline V gene. The CDR3 is CASSVRDGSFANTQYF. CDR3 nucleotides: TGTGCCAGCAGCGTCCGCGACGGGAGTTTTGCCAATACGCAGTATTTT.

V usage is TRBV5-1 and J usage is TRBJ2-1; 7 bases line up with TRBD2. Germline CDR1 and CDR2: SGHRS and YFSETQ. This CDR3 spans 15 amino acids. J was trimmed by 5 bases and V by 0 bases; bases with no gene match: 5. The CDR3 protein is CASSLGGSGNNEQFF. The CDR3 DNA reads as TGCGCCAGCAGCTTGGGAGGCAGCGGGAACAATGAGCAGTTCTTC.

The V gene is TRBV29-1, the J gene TRBJ2-3; weak D call: TRBD2 (6 bases). Germline V gene data show CDR1 as SQVTM and CDR2 as ANQGSEA. V was pared by 4 bases and J by 6 bases, with 20 bases between. The CDR3 sequence is 15 residues long. CDR3 region: CSVAERARGMDTQYF. CDR3 DNA: TGCAGCGTTGCGGAGCGGGCGAGGGGTATGGATACGCAGTATTTT.

This rearrangement joins TRBV4-1 to TRBJ1-1; D gene unclear. Per the germline V gene, CDR1 is MGHRA and CDR2 is YSYEKL. The V and J ends lost 0 bases and 5 bases respectively, with 4 bases between them. CDR3 size: 12 residues. The CDR3 loop is CASSQDYTEAFF. The CDR3 bases are TGCGCCAGCAGCCAAGATTATACTGAAGCTTTCTTT.

This clone was seen only once. The chain uses TRBV28 and TRBJ2-7; no definite D call. V shed 6 bases and J shed 0 bases, with 12 bases lying between them. Germline CDR1 reads MDHEN; CDR2 reads SYDVKM. There are 14 residues in the CDR3. CDR3 amino acids: CASSLPVTSYEQYF. The CDR3 nucleotides are TGTGCCAGCAGCCTCCCGGTCACCTCCTACGAGCAGTACTTC.

This rearrangement joins TRBV29-1 to TRBJ2-1, with D uncertain. This CDR3 contains 11 residues. Germline CDR1 and CDR2: SQVTM and ANQGSEA. V lost 4 bases to trimming and J lost 4 bases, with 5 bases between them. CDR3 protein: CSVVPYNEQFF. The DNA of the CDR3 is TGCAGCGTTGTCCCGTACAATGAGCAGTTCTTC.

The chain carries TRBV5-6 and TRBJ1-4; maybe TRBD1 (5 bases). This CDR3 comprises 13 residues. V lost 8 bases and J 1 base, leaving 9 bases between the germline ends. Germline V gives CDR1 SGHDT, CDR2 YYEEEE. CDR3 sequence reads: CARGPGTNEKLFF. The CDR3 region has the DNA TGTGCCAGGGGGCCGGGAACTAATGAAAAACTGTTTTTT. Supplemented by reference TRBV5-6 and TRBJ1-4, the full variable domain reads DAGVTQSPTHLIKTRGQQVTLRCSPKSGHDTVSWYQQALGQGPQFIFQYYEEEERQRGNFPDRFSGHQFPNYSSELNVNALLLGDSALYLCARGPGTNEKLFFGSGTQLSVL.

V and J are TRBV15 and TRBJ1-1, with D unclear. Germline assignment: CDR1 LNHNV and CDR2 YYDKDF (reference sequence). The CDR3 is made up of 14 amino acids. Trimming shortened V by 0 bases and J by 5 bases, and 10 bases separated the two germline ends. CDR3 sequence: CATSRDLAGTEAFF. In DNA form, the CDR3 reads TGTGCCACCAGCAGAGATCTTGCGGGGACTGAAGCTTTCTTT.

The V call is TRBV5-4, the J call TRBJ2-3; D is uncertain. Germline V CDR1 and CDR2: SGHNT, YYREEE (reference sequence). The germline V and J ends were trimmed by 1 base and 4 bases, with 13 bases remaining between them. This CDR3 has 15 amino acids. The DNA of the CDR3 is TGTGCCAGCAGCTTGTTCTCTCAGTGGCCAGATACGCAGTATTTT. Translation: CASSLFSQWPDTQYF.

The chain employs TRBV28 and TRBJ2-2, with 11 bases lining up with TRBD1. After removal of 5 bases from V and 8 bases from J, the junction contained 7 bases not matched to a gene. Per germline, CDR1 MDHEN and CDR2 SYDVKM. There are 15 residues in the CDR3. CDR3 bases: TGTGCCAGCAGTGCTCCGGGACAGGGGGAAGGGGAGCTGTTTTTT. This codes for CASSAPGQGEGELFF.

The V call is TRBV10-3, the J call TRBJ2-7; the match to TRBD1 covers 8 bases. Germline CDR1 is ENHRY and CDR2 is SYGVKD. This CDR3 has 15 residues. V dropped 10 bases and J dropped 0; count of bases not matched to a gene: 11. The CDR3 DNA follows: TGTGCCACCGTCTCCCCCGGGACAGGCTCCTACGAGCAGTACTTC. This encodes CATVSPGTGSYEQYF.

This chain links TRBV6-5 with TRBJ2-3, with 8 bases that match TRBD1. Germline V gives CDR1 MNHEY, CDR2 SVGAGI. There are 14 residues in the CDR3. Trimming at V came to 5 bases and at J to 5 bases, leaving 6 bases not matched to a gene. The CDR3 sequence is CASSPRQGKDTQYF. The CDR3 DNA follows: TGTGCCAGCAGTCCACGACAGGGGAAAGATACGCAGTATTTT.

The rearrangement uses TRBV30 and TRBJ1-4, with D possibly being TRBD1 (5 bases). The germline V gene has CDR1 GTSNPN and CDR2 SVGIG (reference sequence). The CDR3 runs 13 residues. Trimming stripped 7 bases from V and 3 bases from J, with 12 bases between. CDR3 sequence (DNA): TGTGCCTTGTCGACAGTTTCTAATGAAAAACTGTTTTTT. This gives the protein CALSTVSNEKLFF.

This sequence joins TRBV27 and TRBJ2-3; 10 bases agree with TRBD2. In germline, CDR1 is MNHEY, CDR2 SMNVEV (reference sequence). CDR3 length equals 16 residues. J lost 2 bases, V lost 8 bases, and 10 bases had no gene match. The chain's CDR3 is CASFPLAGEATDTQYF. As DNA, the CDR3 is TGTGCCAGCTTCCCCCTAGCGGGAGAGGCCACAGATACGCAGTATTTT.

This chain joins TRBV27 and TRBJ1-2; D perhaps matches TRBD1 (5 bases). Germline V gives CDR1 MNHEY, CDR2 SMNVEV (reference sequence). The V gene lost 6 bases and the J gene lost 3 bases, with 11 bases spanning the gap. CDR3 length: 13 amino acids. CDR3 DNA sequence: TGTGCCAGCAGGGGAGGGGATTACTATGGCTACACCTTC. As protein: CASRGGDYYGYTF.

The rearrangement links TRBV9 to TRBJ2-1; 9 bases are a match to TRBD2. In germline, CDR1 is SGDLS, CDR2 YYNGEE. The CDR3 extends over 16 amino acids. Unmatched junction bases numbered 12, after V lost 4 bases and J lost 7 bases. The CDR3 loop is CASSPESGRNGNEQFF. In DNA, the CDR3 is TGTGCCAGCAGCCCCGAGAGCGGGAGGAATGGGAATGAGCAGTTCTTC.

The rearrangement joins TRBV15 to TRBJ1-5; perhaps TRBD1 as D (5 bases). Germline CDR1 LNHNV, CDR2 YYDKDF (reference sequence). The CDR3 has 12 residues. Trimming pared 6 bases from V and 3 bases from J, leaving 6 bases between. The DNA for the CDR3 is TGTGCCACCAGGACAGACAATCAGCCCCAGCATTTT. Encoded protein: CATRTDNQPQHF.

The rearrangement uses TRBV5-4 and TRBJ1-1, with D possibly being TRBD1 (6 bases). The CDR3 length is 15 residues. Germline values: CDR1 SGHNT, CDR2 YYREEE (reference sequence). The V and J ends lost 4 bases and 0 bases respectively, with 13 bases between them. In nucleotides, the CDR3 is TGTGCCAGCAGCGTAGGGGGTCTTATGAACACTGAAGCTTTCTTT. It yields the protein CASSVGGLMNTEAFF.

The chain carries TRBV5-4 and TRBJ2-7; no firm D call. V lost 0 bases and J lost 3, with 7 bases in between. The CDR3 length is 13 residues. The germline CDR1 and CDR2 sequences are SGHNT and YYREEE (reference sequence). This CDR3 reads CASSLEPFYEQYF. The CDR3 DNA reads as TGTGCCAGCAGCTTGGAGCCTTTCTACGAGCAGTACTTC.

V and J are TRBV6-1 and TRBJ1-4, with 8 bases identical to TRBD1. The CDR3 extends over 15 amino acids. The germline V gene has CDR1 MNHNS and CDR2 SASEGT. Germline trimming cut 2 bases from V and 8 bases from J; bases unmatched to any gene: 7. The CDR3, as DNA: TGTGCCAGCAGTGAACAGCCGGCAGGGGGCGAAAAACTGTTTTTT. Encoded protein: CASSEQPAGGEKLFF.

This rearrangement joins TRBV10-2 to TRBJ2-7; D possibly corresponds to TRBD2 (5 bases). V dropped 2 bases and J dropped 0 bases, with 8 bases sitting between them. This CDR3 is built from 14 residues. Germline V gene lookup returns CDR1 WSHSY and CDR2 SAAADI. CDR3 residues: CASSEGESSYEQYF. CDR3 DNA: TGCGCCAGCAGTGAGGGGGAGAGCTCCTACGAGCAGTACTTC.

The chain links TRBV27 to TRBJ1-1; D not resolved. Germline-derived CDR1 and CDR2 are MNHEY and SMNVEV (reference sequence). The CDR3 extends over 14 amino acids. Trimming cost V 5 bases and J 0 bases, with 10 bases left between them. The CDR3: CASSRGMMNTEAFF. CDR3 nucleotide sequence: TGTGCCAGCAGTCGAGGGATGATGAACACTGAAGCTTTCTTT.

The chain is built from TRBV28 and TRBJ1-1; D gene uncertain. The length of the CDR3 is 13 residues. Germline assignment: CDR1 MDHEN and CDR2 SYDVKM. The V and J ends lost 6 bases and 4 bases respectively, with 12 bases between them. This CDR3 is CASRSSSRTEAFF. The CDR3 nucleotides read TGTGCCAGCAGGTCTTCATCGCGCACTGAAGCTTTCTTT.

This chain links TRBV18 with TRBJ2-7; 11 nucleotides agree with TRBD2. The CDR3 extends over 16 amino acids. CDR1 is KGHSH, CDR2 LQKENI, per germline. V trimming: 1 base; J trimming: 1 base; junction bases outside the gene matches: 3. The CDR3 nucleotides read TGTGCCAGCTCACCACTAGCTAGCGGGAGGTCCTACGAGCAGTACTTC. This sequence encodes CASSPLASGRSYEQYF.

The chain employs TRBV5-1 and TRBJ2-5, with D maybe TRBD2 (6 bases). Germline lookup yields CDR1 SGHRS and CDR2 YFSETQ. V dropped 2 bases and J dropped 4 bases, with 12 bases sitting between them. The CDR3 spans 14 residues. CDR3 loop: CASSFGRGGETQYF. The CDR3 bases are TGCGCCAGCAGCTTTGGACGGGGAGGAGAGACCCAGTACTTC.

The chain uses TRBV13 and TRBJ2-7, with TRBD1 matching 10 bases. CDR1 is PRHDT and CDR2 is FYEKMQ in the germline V gene (reference sequence). The CDR3 is 15 residues long. The V and J ends lost 0 bases and 3 bases, in that order; junction bases with no gene match: 2. CDR3 in DNA: TGTGCCAGCAGCTTAGGGGACAGGGGGGTCTACGAGCAGTACTTC. This gives the protein CASSLGDRGVYEQYF.

The J gene is TRBJ2-1, the V gene TRBV14; the match to TRBD1 covers 9 bases. Unmatched junction bases numbered 11, after V lost 4 bases and J lost 7 bases. Germline CDR1 and CDR2: SGHDN and FVKESK. The CDR3 is 16 amino acids. CDR3 amino acids: CASSLRPGQGGNEQFF. Written as DNA, the CDR3 is TGTGCCAGCAGCCTGCGACCGGGACAGGGTGGGAATGAGCAGTTCTTC.

This CDR3 is CASSFRDRGYEQYF. CDR3 nucleotides: TGTGCCAGCAGTTTCCGGGACAGGGGCTACGAGCAGTACTTC. The chain recombines TRBV6-1 with TRBJ2-7, with TRBD1 identical over 10 bases. With 5 bases clipped from V and 3 bases from J, the junction kept 4 bases outside the gene matches. CDR3 size: 14 residues. Germline V gene lookup returns CDR1 MNHNS and CDR2 SASEGT.

This chain uses TRBV6-1 with TRBJ1-5, with D unclear. This CDR3 contains 14 residues. Germline CDR1 is MNHNS and CDR2 is SASEGT. V was cut by 3 bases and J by 4 bases, with 10 bases left in between. DNA of the CDR3: TGTGCCAGCAGTGAGAGGGTTCGAAATCAGCCCCAGCATTTT. Residues: CASSERVRNQPQHF.

The chain combines TRBV7-3 with TRBJ1-2, with 10 bases identical to TRBD1. From germline, CDR1 is SGHTA and CDR2 FQGTGA. V lost 5 bases, J lost 8 bases, and 5 bases stayed unmatched. CDR3 length: 13 residues. The CDR3 DNA sequence: TGTGCCAGCAGCCCGGGACAGGGGTACGGCTACACCTTC. The encoded protein is CASSPGQGYGYTF.